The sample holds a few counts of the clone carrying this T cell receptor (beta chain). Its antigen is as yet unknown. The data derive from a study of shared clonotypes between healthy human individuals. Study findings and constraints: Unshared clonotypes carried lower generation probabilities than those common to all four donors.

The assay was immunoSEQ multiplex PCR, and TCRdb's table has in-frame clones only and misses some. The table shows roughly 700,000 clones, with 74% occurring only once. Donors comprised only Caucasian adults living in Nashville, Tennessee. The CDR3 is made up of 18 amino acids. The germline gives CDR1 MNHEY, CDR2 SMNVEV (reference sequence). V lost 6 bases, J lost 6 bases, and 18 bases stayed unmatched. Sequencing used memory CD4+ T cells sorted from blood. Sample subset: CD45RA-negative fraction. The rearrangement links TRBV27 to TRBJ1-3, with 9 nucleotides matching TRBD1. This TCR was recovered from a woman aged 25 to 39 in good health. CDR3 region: CASSSLNPYRGRENTIYF. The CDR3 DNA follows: TGTGCCAGCAGCTCACTAAACCCTTACAGGGGGCGGGAAAACACCATATATTTT.